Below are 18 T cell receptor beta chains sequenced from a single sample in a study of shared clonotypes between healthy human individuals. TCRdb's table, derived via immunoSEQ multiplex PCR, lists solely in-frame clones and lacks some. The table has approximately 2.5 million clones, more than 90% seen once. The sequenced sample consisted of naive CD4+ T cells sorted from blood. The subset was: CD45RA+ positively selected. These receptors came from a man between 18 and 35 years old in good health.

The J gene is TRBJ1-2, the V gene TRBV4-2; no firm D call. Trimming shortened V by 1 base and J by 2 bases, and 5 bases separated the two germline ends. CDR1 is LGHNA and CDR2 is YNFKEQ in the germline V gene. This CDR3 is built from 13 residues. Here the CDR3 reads CASSQAGNYGYTF. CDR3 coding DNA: TGTGCCAGCAGCCAAGCAGGAAACTATGGCTACACCTTC.

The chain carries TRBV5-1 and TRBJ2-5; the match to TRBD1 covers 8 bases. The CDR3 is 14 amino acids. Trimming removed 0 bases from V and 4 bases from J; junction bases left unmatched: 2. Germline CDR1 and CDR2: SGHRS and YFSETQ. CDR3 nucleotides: TGCGCCAGCAGCTTGGCGGGACAGGCAGAGACCCAGTACTTC. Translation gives CASSLAGQAETQYF.

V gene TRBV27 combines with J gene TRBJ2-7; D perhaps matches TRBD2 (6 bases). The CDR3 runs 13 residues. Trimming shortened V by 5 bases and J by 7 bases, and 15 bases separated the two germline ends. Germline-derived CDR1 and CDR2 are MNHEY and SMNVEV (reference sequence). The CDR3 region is CASSPPAAGEQYF. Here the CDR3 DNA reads TGTGCCAGCAGTCCTCCGGCGGCGGGGGAGCAGTACTTC.

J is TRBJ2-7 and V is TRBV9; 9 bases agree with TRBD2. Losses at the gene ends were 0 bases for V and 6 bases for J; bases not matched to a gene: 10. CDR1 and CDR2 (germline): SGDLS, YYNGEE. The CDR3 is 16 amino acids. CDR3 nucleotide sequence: TGTGCCAGCAGCGTAGTGGCTAGCGGGGTGAGAAGCGAGCAGTACTTC. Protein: CASSVVASGVRSEQYF. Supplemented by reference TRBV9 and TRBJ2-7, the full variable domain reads DSGVTQTPKHLITATGQRVTLRCSPRSGDLSVYWYQQSLDQGLQFLIQYYNGEERAKGNILERFSAQQFPDLHSELNLSSLELGDSALYFCASSVVASGVRSEQYFGPGTRLTVT.

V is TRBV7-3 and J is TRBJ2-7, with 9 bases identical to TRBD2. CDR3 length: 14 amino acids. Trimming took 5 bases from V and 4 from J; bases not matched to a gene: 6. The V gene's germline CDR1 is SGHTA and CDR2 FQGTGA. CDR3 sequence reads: CASSLQAGGYEQYF. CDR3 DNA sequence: TGTGCCAGCAGCCTTCAGGCGGGGGGGTACGAGCAGTACTTC. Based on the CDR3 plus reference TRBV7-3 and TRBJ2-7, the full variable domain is GAGVSQTPSNKVTEKGKYVELRCDPISGHTALYWYRQSLGQGPEFLIYFQGTGAADDSGLPNDRFFAVRPEGSVSTLKIQRTERGDSAVYLCASSLQAGGYEQYFGPGTRLTVT.

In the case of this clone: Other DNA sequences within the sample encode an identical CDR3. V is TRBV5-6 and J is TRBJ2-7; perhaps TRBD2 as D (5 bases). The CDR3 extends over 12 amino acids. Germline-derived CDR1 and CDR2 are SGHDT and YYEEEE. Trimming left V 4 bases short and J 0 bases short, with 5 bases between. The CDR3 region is CASSRDSYEQYF. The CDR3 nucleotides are TGTGCCAGCAGCCGGGACTCCTACGAGCAGTACTTC.

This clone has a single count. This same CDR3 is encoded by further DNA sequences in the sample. CDR3 nucleotide sequence: TGCGCCAGCAGCTTGGAAGGCTACTACGAGCAGTACTTC. Protein: CASSLEGYYEQYF. This chain uses TRBV5-1 with TRBJ2-7; D remains unclear. Trimming removed 0 bases from V and 3 bases from J, with 7 bases in between. The germline V gene has CDR1 SGHRS and CDR2 YFSETQ. The CDR3 totals 13 residues. The whole variable domain, remainder taken from reference TRBV5-1 and TRBJ2-7, is KAGVTQTPRYLIKTRGQQVTLSCSPISGHRSVSWYQQTPGQGLQFLFEYFSETQRNKGNFPGRFSGRQFSNSRSEMNVSTLELGDSALYLCASSLEGYYEQYFGPGTRLTVT.

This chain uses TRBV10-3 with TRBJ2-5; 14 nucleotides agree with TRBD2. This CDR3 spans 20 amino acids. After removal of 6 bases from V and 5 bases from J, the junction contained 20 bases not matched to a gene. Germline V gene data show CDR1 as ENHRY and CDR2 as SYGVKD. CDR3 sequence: CAIRTSQNGTSGSWGETQYF. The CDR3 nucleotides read TGTGCCATCAGGACCTCACAAAATGGGACTAGCGGGAGTTGGGGGGAGACCCAGTACTTC.

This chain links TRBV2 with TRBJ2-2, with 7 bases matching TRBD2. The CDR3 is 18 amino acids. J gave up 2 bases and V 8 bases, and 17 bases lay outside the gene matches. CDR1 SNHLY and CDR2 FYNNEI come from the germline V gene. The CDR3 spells CASFTRSSSGKNTGELFF. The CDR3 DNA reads TGTGCCAGCTTCACCAGGTCCTCTAGCGGAAAAAACACCGGGGAGCTGTTTTTT.

The DNA of the CDR3 is TGTGCCAGCAGCTTAGCCGGGACAGGGGGGTACGAGCAGTACTTC. Protein sequence: CASSLAGTGGYEQYF. This chain connects TRBV11-3 to TRBJ2-7; 11 bases are shared with TRBD1. From germline, CDR1 is SGHNT and CDR2 YENEEA. CDR3 size: 15 residues. The trim removed 1 base at V and 4 bases at J, leaving 3 bases unmatched.

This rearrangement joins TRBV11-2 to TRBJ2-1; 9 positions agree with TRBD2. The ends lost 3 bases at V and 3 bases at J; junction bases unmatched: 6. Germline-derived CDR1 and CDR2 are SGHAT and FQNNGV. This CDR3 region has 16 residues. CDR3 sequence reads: CASSFPSSGIYNEQFF. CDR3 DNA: TGTGCCAGCAGCTTTCCGTCTAGCGGGATCTACAATGAGCAGTTCTTC.

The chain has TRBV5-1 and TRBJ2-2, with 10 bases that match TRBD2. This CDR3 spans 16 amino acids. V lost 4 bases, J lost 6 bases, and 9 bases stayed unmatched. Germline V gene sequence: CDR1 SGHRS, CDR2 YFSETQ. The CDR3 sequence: CASSIFGGTSAGELFF. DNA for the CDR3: TGCGCCAGCAGCATTTTCGGCGGGACTAGCGCCGGGGAGCTGTTTTTT.

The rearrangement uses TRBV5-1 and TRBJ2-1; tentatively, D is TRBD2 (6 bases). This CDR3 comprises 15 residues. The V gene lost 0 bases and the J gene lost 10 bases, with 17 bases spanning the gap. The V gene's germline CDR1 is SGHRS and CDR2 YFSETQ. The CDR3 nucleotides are TGCGCCAGCAGCTTGGCCTCGCAGGGAGGTGGGGAGCAGTTCTTC. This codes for CASSLASQGGGEQFF.

The CDR3 is CASSPAGTGNYGYTF. In nucleotides, the CDR3 is TGTGCCAGCAGCCCCGCCGGGACAGGAAACTATGGCTACACCTTC. The chain uses TRBV7-2 and TRBJ1-2; 8 nucleotides line up with TRBD1. J lost 2 bases, V lost 5 bases, and 7 bases had no gene match. This CDR3 has 15 amino acids. Germline assignment: CDR1 SGHTA and CDR2 FQGNSA.

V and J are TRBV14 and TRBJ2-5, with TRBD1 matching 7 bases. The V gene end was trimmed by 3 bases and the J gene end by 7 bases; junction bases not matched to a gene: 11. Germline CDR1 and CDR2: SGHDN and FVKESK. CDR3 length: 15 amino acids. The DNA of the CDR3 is TGTGCCAGCAGCCAGCCCCGGGACAGCTTTCGGACCCAGTACTTC. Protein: CASSQPRDSFRTQYF.

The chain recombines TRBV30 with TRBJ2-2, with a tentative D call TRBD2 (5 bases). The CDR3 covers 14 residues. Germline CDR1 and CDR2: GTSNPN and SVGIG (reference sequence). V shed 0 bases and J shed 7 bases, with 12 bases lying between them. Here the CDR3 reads CAWSVGKEDGELFF. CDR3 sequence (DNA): TGTGCCTGGAGTGTCGGGAAGGAGGACGGGGAGCTGTTTTTT.

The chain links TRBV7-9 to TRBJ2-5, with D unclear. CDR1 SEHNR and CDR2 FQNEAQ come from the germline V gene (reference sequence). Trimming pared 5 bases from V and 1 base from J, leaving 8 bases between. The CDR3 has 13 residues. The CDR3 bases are TGTGCCAGCAGCCGAGACACCCAAGAGACCCAGTACTTC. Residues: CASSRDTQETQYF. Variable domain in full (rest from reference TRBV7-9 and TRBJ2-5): DTGVSQNPRHKITKRGQNVTFRCDPISEHNRLYWYRQTLGQGPEFLTYFQNEAQLEKSRLLSDRFSAERPKGSFSTLEIQRTEQGDSAMYLCASSRDTQETQYFGPGTRLLVL.

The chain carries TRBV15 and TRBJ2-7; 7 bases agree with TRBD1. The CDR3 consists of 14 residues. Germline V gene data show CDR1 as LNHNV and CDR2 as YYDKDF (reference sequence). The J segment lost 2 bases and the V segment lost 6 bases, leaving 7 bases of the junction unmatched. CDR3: CATRNPGQTYEQYF. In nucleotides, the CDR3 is TGTGCCACCAGAAATCCGGGACAGACCTACGAGCAGTACTTC.